The sequence of this T cell receptor (beta chain) was determined in a study of T cell responses to AZD1222 COVID-19 vaccine. General study results and limits: Possibly, clonal diversity was underestimated; donors were largely white British and included more females.

The CDR3 has 14 residues. With 2 bases clipped from V and 6 bases from J, the junction kept 1 base outside the gene matches. Germline V CDR1 and CDR2: SGHRS, YFSETQ. Note on this clone: Its antigen is not identified.

Assay used: immunoSEQ multiplex PCR; TCRdb lists only in-frame clones, some missing. The sample comprises tens of thousands of clones, 70% to 90% of which are singletons, and about 19% rests with the top ten. Sequenced here: peripheral blood, sampled on day 0 of AZD1222 vaccination. This TCR came from an adult in good health. The chain is built from TRBV5-1 and TRBJ1-6, with 8 bases identical to TRBD1. The CDR3 DNA reads as TGCGCCAGCAGCTTCGGGACAGGTAATTCACCCCTCCACTTT. It specifies CASSFGTGNSPLHF.